This T cell receptor (beta chain) is drawn from a study of beta chain features in type 1 diabetes. As to this clone: Its antigen is as yet unknown.

Every isolated RNA sample was fully reverse transcribed, so sequencing captured expressed TCRB transcripts. About 3.57 million reads, on average, came from each naive, central memory and regulatory T cell sample. Sequencing used immunoSEQ multiplex PCR; TCRdb keeps in-frame clones, though not all of them. The table includes nearly 350,000 clones, approximately 9.7% detected once. Study results and caveats: All four CD4+ subsets of Type 1 diabetes patients contained TCRB CDR3s that were moderately but significantly shorter.

Based on CD45RO/CCR7/CD25/CD127/CD95/CD27, CD4+ regulatory, stem cell-like memory, naive and central memory cells were sorted. Purity exceeded 95% in all sorted populations. Germline loops: CDR1 SGHTA, CDR2 FQGNSA. V gave up 1 base and J gave up 7 bases, with 13 bases separating them. The CDR3 has 15 residues. The rearrangement uses TRBV7-2 and TRBJ2-2, with TRBD1 as a possible D gene (5 bases). The specimen sequenced was central memory CD4+ T cells from blood. This receptor was taken from a man aged 25-40 years with type 1 diabetes. CDR3 residues: CASSLGSSGFGELFF. CDR3 nucleotides: TGTGCCAGCAGCTTAGGCTCCTCAGGGTTCGGGGAGCTGTTTTTT.